Listed below are T cell receptor beta chains from one sample, sequenced in a study of blood T cell repertoires in COVID-19. The data were produced by immunoSEQ multiplex PCR, yet TCRdb's version contains in-frame clones alone and is incomplete. Of about 200,000 clones listed, 80% are singletons. Sequenced input: peripheral blood. These receptors were taken from a woman in her seventies with acute or convalescent COVID-19. Both conserved end residues are part of each CDR3. A D gene is named only where the DNA matches it firmly. Part of the rows lack a size; the others show once, few, many or a class for expanded clones.

j_gene: TRBJ2-1; d_gene: TRBD2; v_gene: TRBV27; abundance: -; CDR3aa: CASSLLARASGSLREQFF; CDR3nt: TGTGCCAGCAGTTTGTTGGCCCGGGCTAGCGGGAGTTTACGGGAGCAGTTCTTC
j_gene: TRBJ2-6; d_gene: TRBD1; v_gene: TRBV4-1; abundance: -; CDR3aa: CASSPSARGRSGANVLTF; CDR3nt: TGCGCCAGCAGCCCTTCAGCCAGGGGGCGCTCTGGGGCCAACGTCCTGACTTTC
j_gene: TRBJ1-5; d_gene: TRBD1; v_gene: TRBV2; abundance: -; CDR3aa: CASTGGTEINQPQHF; CDR3nt: TGTGCCAGCACCGGAGGGACAGAGATCAATCAGCCCCAGCATTTT
j_gene: TRBJ2-1; d_gene: -; v_gene: TRBV6-5; abundance: -; CDR3aa: CASSPFAGLPGQFF; CDR3nt: TGTGCCAGCAGTCCTTTCGCGGGGCTCCCCGGACAGTTCTTC
j_gene: TRBJ1-6; d_gene: TRBD1; v_gene: TRBV5-4; abundance: -; CDR3aa: CASRLDRGWNSPLHF; CDR3nt: TGTGCCAGCAGGCTGGACAGGGGGTGGAATTCACCCCTCCACTTT
j_gene: TRBJ2-3; d_gene: TRBD1; v_gene: TRBV7-3; abundance: -; CDR3aa: CASSLSTGGKDTQYF; CDR3nt: TGTGCCAGCAGCTTATCGACAGGGGGCAAAGATACGCAGTATTTT
j_gene: TRBJ2-2; d_gene: -; v_gene: TRBV6-2/TRBV6-3; abundance: -; CDR3aa: CASSYSGGQSNTGELFF; CDR3nt: TGTGCCAGCAGTTACTCAGGAGGACAGTCGAACACCGGGGAGCTGTTTTTT
j_gene: TRBJ2-2; d_gene: TRBD2; v_gene: TRBV14; abundance: few; CDR3aa: CASSPGLAGNTGELFF; CDR3nt: TGTGCCAGCAGCCCGGGACTAGCGGGTAACACCGGGGAGCTGTTTTTT
j_gene: TRBJ2-2; d_gene: TRBD2; v_gene: TRBV29-1; abundance: -; CDR3aa: CSVEIQETGTSGDYAGELFF; CDR3nt: TGCAGCGTTGAAATACAAGAAACCGGGACTAGCGGAGATTACGCCGGGGAGCTGTTTTTT
j_gene: TRBJ2-7; d_gene: TRBD1; v_gene: TRBV29-1; abundance: -; CDR3aa: CSAGTGSYEQYF; CDR3nt: TGCAGCGCAGGGACAGGGAGCTACGAGCAGTACTTC
j_gene: TRBJ1-2; d_gene: -; v_gene: TRBV30; abundance: -; CDR3aa: CAWSVYGEGYTF; CDR3nt: TGTGCCTGGAGTGTATACGGGGAAGGCTACACCTTC
j_gene: TRBJ2-7; d_gene: TRBD2; v_gene: TRBV19; abundance: -; CDR3aa: CASSRTSGKAYEQYF; CDR3nt: TGTGCCAGTAGTCGGACTAGCGGGAAGGCTTACGAGCAGTACTTC
j_gene: TRBJ2-6; d_gene: -; v_gene: TRBV5-1; abundance: -; CDR3aa: CASSLSIEAGANVLTF; CDR3nt: TGCGCCAGCAGCTTGTCAATCGAGGCTGGGGCCAACGTCCTGACTTTC
j_gene: TRBJ2-7; d_gene: TRBD1; v_gene: TRBV27; abundance: -; CDR3aa: CASSYSSLGTAASLTYEQYF; CDR3nt: TGTGCCAGCAGTTACTCCTCTCTCGGGACAGCCGCTTCTCTTACCTACGAGCAGTACTTC
j_gene: TRBJ1-2; d_gene: -; v_gene: TRBV7-2; abundance: -; CDR3aa: CASSLEPGGYGYTF; CDR3nt: TGTGCCAGCAGCTTAGAGCCTGGCGGCTATGGCTACACCTTC
j_gene: TRBJ1-4; d_gene: TRBD1; v_gene: TRBV5-4; abundance: -; CDR3aa: CASSIRGAGEKLFF; CDR3nt: TGTGCCAGCAGCATCAGGGGGGCGGGTGAAAAACTGTTTTTT
j_gene: TRBJ2-5; d_gene: -; v_gene: TRBV19; abundance: -; CDR3aa: CASSMVPPTRDQETQYF; CDR3nt: TGTGCCAGTAGTATGGTTCCCCCCACGAGAGACCAAGAGACCCAGTACTTC
j_gene: TRBJ2-2; d_gene: TRBD1; v_gene: TRBV30; abundance: -; CDR3aa: CAWSSFGTGGTGELFF; CDR3nt: TGTGCCTGGAGTTCCTTCGGGACAGGGGGCACCGGGGAGCTGTTTTTT
j_gene: TRBJ2-7; d_gene: TRBD2; v_gene: TRBV6-1; abundance: -; CDR3aa: CASSEGEGGGYEQYF; CDR3nt: TGTGCCAGCAGTGAAGGCGAGGGCGGGGGGTACGAGCAGTACTTC
j_gene: TRBJ2-1; d_gene: -; v_gene: TRBV6-6; abundance: -; CDR3aa: CASSYSIERPYNEQFF; CDR3nt: TGTGCCAGCAGTTACTCGATCGAGCGCCCTTACAATGAGCAGTTCTTC
j_gene: TRBJ2-1; d_gene: -; v_gene: TRBV6-5; abundance: -; CDR3aa: CASSTGQTYNEQFF; CDR3nt: TGTGCCAGCAGCACCGGACAGACTTACAATGAGCAGTTCTTC
j_gene: TRBJ2-3; d_gene: TRBD2; v_gene: TRBV27; abundance: -; CDR3aa: CASSSNPLTSGSSTDTQYF; CDR3nt: TGTGCCAGCAGTTCGAACCCACTGACTAGCGGGAGTAGTACAGATACGCAGTATTTT
j_gene: TRBJ1-5; d_gene: TRBD1; v_gene: TRBV6-1; abundance: many; CDR3aa: CASSEGQGFSGNQPQHF; CDR3nt: TGTGCCAGCAGTGAAGGACAGGGGTTTAGCGGCAATCAGCCCCAGCATTTT
j_gene: TRBJ1-1; d_gene: -; v_gene: TRBV6-6; abundance: -; CDR3aa: CASSYGRVSNTEAFF; CDR3nt: TGTGCCAGCAGTTACGGCAGGGTCTCCAACACTGAAGCTTTCTTT
j_gene: TRBJ1-6; d_gene: -; v_gene: TRBV27; abundance: -; CDR3aa: CASSFNYNSPLHF; CDR3nt: TGTGCCAGCAGTTTCAATTATAATTCACCCCTCCACTTT
j_gene: TRBJ2-7; d_gene: -; v_gene: TRBV15; abundance: -; CDR3aa: CATSPGGQRLYEQYF; CDR3nt: TGTGCCACCAGTCCCGGGGGTCAAAGGCTTTACGAGCAGTACTTC
j_gene: TRBJ1-2; d_gene: -; v_gene: TRBV2; abundance: -; CDR3aa: CASKYRDTNYGYTF; CDR3nt: TGTGCCAGCAAGTATCGGGACACCAACTATGGCTACACCTTC
j_gene: TRBJ1-1; d_gene: TRBD1; v_gene: TRBV10-1; abundance: -; CDR3aa: CASRRDRVRTEAFF; CDR3nt: TGCGCCAGCAGGCGGGACAGGGTTCGGACTGAAGCTTTCTTT
j_gene: TRBJ1-6; d_gene: -; v_gene: TRBV3-1/TRBV3-2; abundance: few; CDR3aa: CASSQELNSPLHF; CDR3nt: TGTGCCAGCAGCCAAGAACTTAATTCACCCCTCCACTTT
j_gene: TRBJ1-6; d_gene: TRBD1; v_gene: TRBV2; abundance: -; CDR3aa: CATTQGEDNSPLHF; CDR3nt: TGTGCCACCACACAGGGGGAGGATAATTCACCCCTCCACTTT
j_gene: TRBJ2-5; d_gene: -; v_gene: TRBV2; abundance: -; CDR3aa: CASSYSIMAGETQYF; CDR3nt: TGTGCCAGCAGTTATTCAATAATGGCGGGAGAGACCCAGTACTTC
j_gene: TRBJ1-1; d_gene: TRBD1; v_gene: TRBV30; abundance: -; CDR3aa: CAGSGTGGLNTEAFF; CDR3nt: TGTGCCGGATCCGGGACAGGGGGATTGAACACTGAAGCTTTCTTT
j_gene: TRBJ2-7; d_gene: TRBD1; v_gene: TRBV2; abundance: -; CDR3aa: CASRGGDRVNTYEQYF; CDR3nt: TGTGCCAGCAGGGGTGGGGACAGGGTGAACACCTACGAGCAGTACTTC
j_gene: TRBJ2-1; d_gene: TRBD2; v_gene: TRBV6-6; abundance: -; CDR3aa: CASSGLAGGEQFF; CDR3nt: TGTGCCAGCAGCGGACTAGCGGGAGGTGAGCAGTTCTTC
j_gene: TRBJ2-1; d_gene: TRBD2; v_gene: TRBV2; abundance: -; CDR3aa: CASTGGVSYNEQFF; CDR3nt: TGTGCCAGCACGGGGGGTGTTTCCTACAATGAGCAGTTCTTC
j_gene: TRBJ1-4; d_gene: TRBD1; v_gene: TRBV3-1/TRBV3-2; abundance: -; CDR3aa: CASSQDWAGGILEKLFF; CDR3nt: TGTGCCAGCAGCCAAGATTGGGCAGGGGGAATTCTTGAAAAACTGTTTTTT
j_gene: TRBJ2-3; d_gene: -; v_gene: TRBV7-3; abundance: -; CDR3aa: CASSLLASRTDTQYF; CDR3nt: TGTGCCAGCAGCTTACTAGCGAGCAGGACAGATACGCAGTATTTT
j_gene: TRBJ2-7; d_gene: TRBD2; v_gene: TRBV2; abundance: -; CDR3aa: CASSLSGGNTYEQYF; CDR3nt: TGTGCCAGCAGTCTGTCCGGGGGGAATACGTACGAGCAGTACTTC
j_gene: TRBJ2-7; d_gene: TRBD1; v_gene: TRBV18; abundance: few; CDR3aa: CASAQGAFNYEQYF; CDR3nt: TGTGCCAGCGCACAGGGGGCGTTCAACTACGAGCAGTACTTC
j_gene: TRBJ1-5; d_gene: -; v_gene: TRBV6-5; abundance: -; CDR3aa: CASSEQINQPQHF; CDR3nt: TGTGCCAGCTCGGAGCAGATAAATCAGCCCCAGCATTTT
j_gene: TRBJ1-1; d_gene: TRBD1; v_gene: TRBV28; abundance: -; CDR3aa: CASRRGGDRGSEAFF; CDR3nt: TGTGCCAGCCGTAGGGGGGGTGACAGGGGTAGTGAAGCTTTCTTT
j_gene: TRBJ2-7; d_gene: TRBD2; v_gene: TRBV6-5; abundance: once; CDR3aa: CASKPGLAYYEQYF; CDR3nt: TGTGCCAGCAAACCGGGACTAGCGTACTACGAGCAGTACTTC
j_gene: TRBJ2-7; d_gene: -; v_gene: TRBV19; abundance: -; CDR3aa: CASRLTGVTYEQYF; CDR3nt: TGTGCCAGTAGGTTAACCGGGGTAACCTACGAGCAGTACTTC
j_gene: TRBJ2-7; d_gene: -; v_gene: TRBV2; abundance: -; CDR3aa: CASSQNDRTYEQYF; CDR3nt: TGTGCCAGCAGTCAAAACGACAGGACCTACGAGCAGTACTTC
j_gene: TRBJ1-2; d_gene: TRBD1; v_gene: TRBV10-3; abundance: -; CDR3aa: CAIRGDRDYGYTF; CDR3nt: TGTGCCATCAGGGGGGACAGAGACTATGGCTACACCTTC
j_gene: TRBJ2-7; d_gene: TRBD2; v_gene: TRBV29-1; abundance: -; CDR3aa: CSVRREKNEQYF; CDR3nt: TGCAGCGTTCGGCGGGAGAAGAACGAGCAGTACTTC
j_gene: TRBJ2-1; d_gene: -; v_gene: TRBV29-1; abundance: -; CDR3aa: CSVQLVSDEQFF; CDR3nt: TGCAGCGTTCAACTAGTTTCTGATGAGCAGTTCTTC
j_gene: TRBJ1-2; d_gene: TRBD1; v_gene: TRBV4-2; abundance: -; CDR3aa: CASSLTDGTGDGYTF; CDR3nt: TGTGCCAGCAGCCTTACTGATGGGACAGGGGATGGCTACACCTTC
j_gene: TRBJ2-7; d_gene: -; v_gene: TRBV7-2; abundance: few; CDR3aa: CASSRDSESEQYF; CDR3nt: TGTGCCAGCAGCCGGGACTCGGAGAGCGAGCAGTACTTC
j_gene: TRBJ1-2; d_gene: -; v_gene: TRBV28; abundance: -; CDR3aa: CASSESFGYTF; CDR3nt: TGTGCCAGCAGTGAGTCCTTTGGCTACACCTTC
j_gene: TRBJ1-2; d_gene: -; v_gene: TRBV28; abundance: -; CDR3aa: CASRRQVNYGYTF; CDR3nt: TGTGCCAGCAGGCGACAGGTGAACTATGGCTACACCTTC
j_gene: TRBJ1-1; d_gene: -; v_gene: TRBV7-2; abundance: once; CDR3aa: CASSSTRGTEAFF; CDR3nt: TGTGCCAGCAGCTCGACTAGGGGCACTGAAGCTTTCTTT
j_gene: TRBJ2-1; d_gene: TRBD2; v_gene: TRBV6-6; abundance: -; CDR3aa: CASSLRPGTSGRATYEQFF; CDR3nt: TGTGCCAGCAGTCTCCGTCCCGGGACTAGCGGGAGGGCCACTTATGAGCAGTTCTTC
j_gene: TRBJ2-3; d_gene: -; v_gene: TRBV25-1; abundance: medium-sized; CDR3aa: CASSFSAGTYTDTQYF; CDR3nt: TGTGCCAGCAGTTTTTCGGCGGGAACCTACACAGATACGCAGTATTTT
j_gene: TRBJ2-5; d_gene: TRBD2; v_gene: TRBV20-1; abundance: -; CDR3aa: CSASERGGETQYF; CDR3nt: TGCAGTGCTAGTGAGCGGGGCGGGGAGACCCAGTACTTC
j_gene: TRBJ2-7; d_gene: TRBD1; v_gene: TRBV27; abundance: once; CDR3aa: CASSSTARDRHAEQYF; CDR3nt: TGTGCCAGCAGTTCAACCGCTAGGGACAGACATGCCGAGCAGTACTTC
j_gene: TRBJ1-1; d_gene: TRBD1; v_gene: TRBV28; abundance: -; CDR3aa: CASRRDRVHTEAFF; CDR3nt: TGTGCCAGCAGGCGGGACAGGGTGCACACTGAAGCTTTCTTT
j_gene: TRBJ2-4; d_gene: -; v_gene: TRBV28; abundance: -; CDR3aa: CASSATGTTGKNIQYF; CDR3nt: TGTGCCAGCAGCGCTACCGGGACAACAGGCAAAAACATTCAGTACTTC
j_gene: TRBJ1-1; d_gene: -; v_gene: TRBV2; abundance: -; CDR3aa: CASSWGGGGNTEAFF; CDR3nt: TGTGCCAGCAGTTGGGGAGGGGGGGGAAACACTGAAGCTTTCTTT
j_gene: TRBJ2-2; d_gene: TRBD1; v_gene: TRBV7-3; abundance: once; CDR3aa: CASSSSGQLNTGELFF; CDR3nt: TGTGCCAGCAGCTCCTCGGGACAGCTTAACACCGGGGAGCTGTTTTTT